A single sample is the source of the 21 T cell receptor beta chains below, sequenced in a study of spatial heterogeneity in lung cancer. TCRdb fed the 5' RACE reads into MiXCR, producing one record per CDR3 protein. Of 110,000 or so distinct CDR3 sequences listed, roughly a tenth are singletons. The time point was: blood at routine non-recurrence follow-up after resection. Sequences were derived from PBMCs, sampled at follow-up. These receptor sequences come from a female donor with early-stage non-small cell lung cancer.

This clonotype was seen only a few times. The chain uses TRBV6-5 and TRBJ1-2, with D possibly being TRBD1 (5 bases). CDR1 is MNHEY, CDR2 SVGAGI, per germline. The length of the CDR3 is 13 residues. V gave up 8 bases and J gave up 7 bases, with 17 bases separating them. CDR3 in amino acids: CASRGTSFGGYTF. The DNA of the CDR3 is TGTGCCAGCCGGGGGACCTCCTTCGGTGGCTACACCTTC.

V usage is TRBV28 and J usage is TRBJ1-1; D remains ambiguous. CDR3 length: 13 amino acids. V lost 5 bases, J lost 4 bases, and 11 bases lay in between. Germline V gene data show CDR1 as MDHEN and CDR2 as SYDVKM. CDR3 DNA: TGTGCCAGCAGTCAGACGGGGATCACTGAAGCTTTCTTT. Translated, it gives CASSQTGITEAFF. Full variable domain (remainder filled in from reference TRBV28 and TRBJ1-1): DVKVTQSSRYLVKRTGEKVFLECVQDMDHENMFWYRQDPGLGLRLIYFSYDVKMKEKGDIPEGYSVSREKKERFSLILESASTNQTSMYLCASSQTGITEAFFGQGTRLTVV.

This sequence joins TRBV7-2 and TRBJ1-1, with 7 nucleotides matching TRBD1. The junction had 2 bases not matched to a gene; V was cut back by 0 bases and J by 1 base. The CDR3 runs to 15 residues. Germline-derived CDR1 and CDR2 are SGHTA and FQGNSA. CDR3 sequence: CASSLAGGGNTEAFF. The CDR3 nucleotides are TGTGCCAGCAGCTTAGCAGGGGGCGGGAACACTGAAGCTTTCTTT.

In regard to this clonotype: The germline gene is not matched at one end of the junction; a read error may be the cause. CDR3 residues: CASSSSAQGTQYF. The CDR3 DNA is TGTGCCAGCAGTTCGTCTGCGCAAGGGACCCAGTACTTC. The chain recombines TRBV2 with TRBJ2-5; D remains ambiguous. This CDR3 comprises 13 residues. Germline V gives CDR1 SNHLY, CDR2 FYNNEI.

The rearrangement uses TRBV20-1 and TRBJ2-1; 11 bases line up with TRBD1. Unmatched junction bases numbered 7, after V lost 5 bases and J lost 7 bases. The length of the CDR3 is 14 residues. Germline-derived CDR1 and CDR2 are DFQATT and SNEGSKA (reference sequence). The CDR3 here is CSAVDRGLGNEQFF. In DNA form, the CDR3 reads TGCAGTGCTGTGGACAGGGGGCTCGGGAATGAGCAGTTCTTC.

The V call is TRBV3-1, the J call TRBJ2-1; D remains ambiguous. V was trimmed by 5 bases and J by 4 bases, leaving 15 bases between them. The CDR3 consists of 15 residues. Germline values: CDR1 LGHDT, CDR2 YNNKEL (reference sequence). The CDR3 spells CASSARRMGYNEQFF. The CDR3 nucleotides are TGTGCCAGCAGCGCCCGTCGCATGGGGTACAATGAGCAGTTCTTC.

This clonotype was picked up many times. The chain recombines TRBV28 with TRBJ1-6; unclear D gene. In germline, CDR1 is MDHEN, CDR2 SYDVKM. CDR3 length equals 15 residues. The V end was cut by 3 bases, the J end by 7 bases, with 13 bases between. The CDR3 DNA sequence: TGTGCCAGCAGTTTTGCACGGTTGTTGAATTCACCCCTCCACTTT. Translation: CASSFARLLNSPLHF.

The V gene is TRBV5-8, the J gene TRBJ2-7, with D possibly matching TRBD1 (5 bases). Germline V gene lookup returns CDR1 SGHTS and CDR2 YDEGEE. The V end was cut by 4 bases, the J end by 2 bases, with 16 bases between. The CDR3 contains 15 residues. This CDR3 reads CASSPRTSRPYEQYV. CDR3 nucleotide sequence: TGTGCCAGCAGCCCCCGGACATCGAGACCCTACGAGCAGTACGTC.

This clonotype was observed a few times. The chain uses TRBV2 and TRBJ1-2; 10 bases are shared with TRBD1. The germline V gene has CDR1 SNHLY and CDR2 FYNNEI. The CDR3 runs to 16 residues. The J segment lost 10 bases and the V segment lost 6 bases, leaving 17 bases of the junction unmatched. The CDR3 DNA follows: TGTGCCAGCAGCCTTCGGGCGCAGGGACAGGGGTCTACCTACACCTTC. Residues: CASSLRAQGQGSTYTF.

The J gene is TRBJ2-1, the V gene TRBV5-1; D ambiguous. This CDR3 contains 14 residues. Per the germline V gene, CDR1 is SGHRS and CDR2 is YFSETQ. V was pared by 4 bases and J by 0 bases, with 8 bases between. For the CDR3, the DNA is TGCGCCAGCAGCGCCCCACCCTCCTACAATGAGCAGTTCTTC. It is translated as CASSAPPSYNEQFF.

The table lists this clonotype with many counts. V and J are TRBV3-1 and TRBJ2-7; D may correspond to TRBD1 or TRBD2 (5 bases each). Trimming pared 3 bases from V and 6 bases from J, leaving 15 bases between. The germline gives CDR1 LGHDT, CDR2 YNNKEL (reference sequence). The CDR3 spans 14 residues. The CDR3 coding sequence is TGTGCCAGCAGCCAGCCGGGGCGGGTCAGCGAGCAGTACTTC. Translating it yields CASSQPGRVSEQYF.

This clonotype was counted ten times or more. The gene calls are TRBV27 and TRBJ1-4; D is undetermined. Trimming left V 0 bases short and J 5 bases short, with 19 bases between. In germline, CDR1 is MNHEY, CDR2 SMNVEV (reference sequence). The CDR3 is 18 residues long. CDR3 loop: CASSLSTPTGRANEKLFF. CDR3 nucleotides: TGTGCCAGCAGTTTATCGACCCCCACCGGACGGGCGAATGAAAAACTGTTTTTT.

The CDR3 loop reads CASRLATSTDTQYF. The DNA for the CDR3 is TGTGCCAGCAGACTAGCGACTAGCACAGATACGCAGTATTTT. J is TRBJ2-3 and V is TRBV27; TRBD2 matches at 7 bases. The V segment lost 6 bases and the J segment 0 bases; nucleotides outside the gene matches: 3. This CDR3 contains 14 residues. From germline, CDR1 is MNHEY and CDR2 SMNVEV (reference sequence).

This clonotype was seen at least ten times. This chain joins TRBV4-2 and TRBJ2-4; perhaps D is TRBD1 or TRBD2 (6 bases each). Germline CDR1 and CDR2: LGHNA and YNFKEQ. V shed 0 bases and J shed 7 bases, with 19 bases lying between them. The CDR3 loop spans 17 amino acids. Here the CDR3 DNA reads TGTGCCAGCAGCCAAGATTTAACAGGGAGGAGTACGAACATTCAGTACTTC. It codes for CASSQDLTGRSTNIQYF.

This clonotype was seen ten or more times. CDR3 sequence: CASSLSGQGPYEQYV. CDR3 sequence (DNA): TGTGCCAGCAGCCTTTCGGGACAGGGGCCCTACGAGCAGTACGTC. The V gene is TRBV11-3, the J gene TRBJ2-7; 10 bases line up with TRBD1. With V trimmed by 5 bases and J by 2 bases, 6 bases remained unmatched. The CDR3 is 15 amino acids. Germline V CDR1 and CDR2: SGHNT, YENEEA.

The chain joins TRBV9 to TRBJ2-6; D may match TRBD1 or TRBD2 (6 bases each). From germline, CDR1 is SGDLS and CDR2 YYNGEE. This CDR3 has 16 amino acids. V was trimmed by 4 bases and J by 2 bases, leaving 13 bases between them. CDR3 sequence reads: CASSTWGATGANVLTF. As DNA, the CDR3 is TGTGCCAGCAGCACCTGGGGGGCCACTGGGGCCAACGTCCTGACTTTC.

The chain carries TRBV12-3 or TRBV12-4 and TRBJ2-5, with 9 positions matching TRBD2. The CDR3 extends over 16 amino acids. The junction had 7 bases not matched to a gene; V was cut back by 5 bases and J by 0 bases. The CDR3 reads CASSLGLARYQETQYF. The CDR3 bases are TGTGCCAGCAGTCTCGGACTAGCGAGGTACCAAGAGACCCAGTACTTC.

The J gene is TRBJ2-2, the V gene TRBV3-1, with D uncertain. The CDR3 runs 14 residues. Germline CDR1 LGHDT, CDR2 YNNKEL (reference sequence). V shed 4 bases and J shed 6 bases, with 12 bases lying between them. CDR3 bases: TGTGCCAGCAGCCCCCCCGGGTGGGCCGGGGAGCTGTTTTTT. Translated: CASSPPGWAGELFF.

This chain links TRBV7-6 with TRBJ2-1; TRBD2 aligns across 11 bases. The CDR3 has 16 amino acids. Germline V gene sequence: CDR1 SGHVS, CDR2 FNYEAQ. The junction had 2 bases not matched to a gene; V was cut back by 1 base and J by 3 bases. The CDR3 region is CASSLVTSGIYNEQFF. The CDR3 DNA is TGTGCCAGCAGCTTAGTGACTAGCGGGATCTACAATGAGCAGTTCTTC.

The rearrangement joins TRBV5-1 to TRBJ2-3, with 16 bases aligning to TRBD2. The CDR3 covers 16 residues. CDR1 SGHRS and CDR2 YFSETQ come from the germline V gene. J was trimmed by 10 bases and V by 3 bases; bases with no gene match: 8. The CDR3 DNA follows: TGCGCCAGCAGCTGGGGACTAGCGGGAGGGGCGCAAGCGCAGTATTTT. Translated, it gives CASSWGLAGGAQAQYF.

There are a few counts of this clonotype. The chain links TRBV6-5 to TRBJ1-1; D call uncertain. Trimming removed 0 bases at V and 5 bases at J, with 7 bases between. The CDR3 sequence is 13 residues long. Per germline, CDR1 MNHEY and CDR2 SVGAGI. The CDR3 spells CASSYSGFTEAFF. The CDR3 DNA reads as TGTGCCAGCAGTTACTCGGGGTTTACTGAAGCTTTCTTT.